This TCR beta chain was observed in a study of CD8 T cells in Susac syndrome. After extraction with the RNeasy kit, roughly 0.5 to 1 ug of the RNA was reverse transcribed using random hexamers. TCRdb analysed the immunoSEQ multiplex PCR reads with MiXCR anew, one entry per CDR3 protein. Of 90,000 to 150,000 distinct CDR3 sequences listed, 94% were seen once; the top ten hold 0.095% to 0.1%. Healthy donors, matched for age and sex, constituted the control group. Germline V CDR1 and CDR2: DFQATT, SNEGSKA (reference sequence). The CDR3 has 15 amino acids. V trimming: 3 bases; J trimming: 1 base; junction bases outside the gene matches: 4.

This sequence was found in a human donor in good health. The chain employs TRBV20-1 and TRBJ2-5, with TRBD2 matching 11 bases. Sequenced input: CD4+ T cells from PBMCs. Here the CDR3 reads CSASPGTSGQETQYF. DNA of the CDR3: TGCAGTGCTAGTCCTGGGACTAGCGGCCAAGAGACCCAGTACTTC.